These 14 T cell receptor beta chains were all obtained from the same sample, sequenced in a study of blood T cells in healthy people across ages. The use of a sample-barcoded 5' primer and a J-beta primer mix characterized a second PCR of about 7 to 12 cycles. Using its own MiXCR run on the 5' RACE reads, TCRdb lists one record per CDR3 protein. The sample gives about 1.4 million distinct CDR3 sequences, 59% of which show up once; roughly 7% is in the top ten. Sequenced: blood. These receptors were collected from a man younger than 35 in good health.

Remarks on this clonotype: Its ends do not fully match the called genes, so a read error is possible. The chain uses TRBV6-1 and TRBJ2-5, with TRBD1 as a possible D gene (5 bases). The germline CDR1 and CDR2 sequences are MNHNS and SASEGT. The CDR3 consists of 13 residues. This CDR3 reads CAGSEAREETQYF. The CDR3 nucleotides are TGTGCCGGCAGTGAAGCCAGGGAAGAGACCCAGTACTTC.

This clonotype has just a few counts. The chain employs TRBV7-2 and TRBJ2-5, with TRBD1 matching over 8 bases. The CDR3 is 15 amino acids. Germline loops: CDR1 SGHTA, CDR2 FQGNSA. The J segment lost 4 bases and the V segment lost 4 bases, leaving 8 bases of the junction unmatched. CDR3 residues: CASSSGTGSGETQYF. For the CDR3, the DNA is TGTGCCAGCAGCTCAGGGACAGGCAGTGGAGAGACCCAGTACTTC.

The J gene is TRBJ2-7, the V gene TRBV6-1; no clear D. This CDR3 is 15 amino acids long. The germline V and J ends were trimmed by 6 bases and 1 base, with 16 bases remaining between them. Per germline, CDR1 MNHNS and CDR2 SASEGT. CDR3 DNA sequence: TGTGCCAGCAGCCCTAAGGGAAGCTGGTCCTACGAGCAGTACTTC. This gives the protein CASSPKGSWSYEQYF.

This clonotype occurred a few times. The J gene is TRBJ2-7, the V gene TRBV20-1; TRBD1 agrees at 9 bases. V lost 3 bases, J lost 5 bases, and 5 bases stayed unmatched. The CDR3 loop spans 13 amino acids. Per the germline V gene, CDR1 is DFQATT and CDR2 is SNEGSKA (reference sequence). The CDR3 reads CSARGTGSNEQYF. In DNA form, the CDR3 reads TGCAGTGCTAGGGGGACAGGGTCCAACGAGCAGTACTTC.

This CDR3 is CASSLEGRSSGNTIYF. CDR3 sequence (DNA): TGTGCCAGCAGCTTAGAGGGCAGGAGCTCTGGAAACACCATATATTTT. The rearrangement joins TRBV7-2 to TRBJ1-3, with D unclear. The CDR3 totals 16 residues. Between the trimmed V and J ends, which lost 1 base and 0 bases, there was a span of 10 bases. In germline, CDR1 is SGHTA, CDR2 FQGNSA.

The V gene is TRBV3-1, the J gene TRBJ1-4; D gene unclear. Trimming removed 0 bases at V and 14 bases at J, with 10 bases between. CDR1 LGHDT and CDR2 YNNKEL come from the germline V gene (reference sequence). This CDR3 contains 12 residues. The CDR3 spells CASSQDLQNLFF. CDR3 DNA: TGTGCCAGCAGCCAAGATCTTCAGAATCTGTTTTTT.

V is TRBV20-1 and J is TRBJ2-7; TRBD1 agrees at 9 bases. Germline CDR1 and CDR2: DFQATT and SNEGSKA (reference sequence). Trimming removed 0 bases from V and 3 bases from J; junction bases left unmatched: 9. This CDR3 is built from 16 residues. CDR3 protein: CSARDRTGTGSYEQYF. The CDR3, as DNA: TGCAGTGCTAGAGATAGAACCGGGACAGGGAGCTACGAGCAGTACTTC.

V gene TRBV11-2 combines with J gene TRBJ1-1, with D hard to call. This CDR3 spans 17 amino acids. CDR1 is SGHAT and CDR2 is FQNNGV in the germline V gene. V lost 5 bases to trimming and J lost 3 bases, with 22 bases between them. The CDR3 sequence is CASSRDFWYGLDTEAFF. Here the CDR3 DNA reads TGTGCCAGCAGCCGCGACTTTTGGTATGGGTTAGACACTGAAGCTTTCTTT.

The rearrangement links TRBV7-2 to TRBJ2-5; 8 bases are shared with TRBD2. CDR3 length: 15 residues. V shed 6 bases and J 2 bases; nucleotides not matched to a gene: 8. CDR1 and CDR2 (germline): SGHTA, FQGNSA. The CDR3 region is CASSPKRGRQETQYF. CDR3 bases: TGTGCCAGCAGTCCTAAGCGGGGGAGACAAGAGACCCAGTACTTC.

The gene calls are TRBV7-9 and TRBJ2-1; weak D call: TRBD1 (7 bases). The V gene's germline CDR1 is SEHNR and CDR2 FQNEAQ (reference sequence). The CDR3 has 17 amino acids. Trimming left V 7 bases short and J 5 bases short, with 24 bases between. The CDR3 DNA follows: TGTGCCAGCACGCCAGGGGGGATGTCCCTTAGAAACAATGAGCAGTTCTTC. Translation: CASTPGGMSLRNNEQFF.

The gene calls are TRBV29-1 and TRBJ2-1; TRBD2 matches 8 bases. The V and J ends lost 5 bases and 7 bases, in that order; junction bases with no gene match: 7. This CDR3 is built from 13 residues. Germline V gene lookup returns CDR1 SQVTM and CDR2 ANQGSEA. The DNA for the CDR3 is TGCAGCGTTAACCCCCGGGGGGGTAATGAGCAGTTCTTC. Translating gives CSVNPRGGNEQFF.

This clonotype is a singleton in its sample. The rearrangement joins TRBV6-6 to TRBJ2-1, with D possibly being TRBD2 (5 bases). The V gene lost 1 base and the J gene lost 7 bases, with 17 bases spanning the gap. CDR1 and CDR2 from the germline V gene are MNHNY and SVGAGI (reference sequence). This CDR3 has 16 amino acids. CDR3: CASSYWTGNGKNEQFF. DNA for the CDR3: TGTGCCAGCAGTTACTGGACGGGAAATGGGAAGAATGAGCAGTTCTTC.

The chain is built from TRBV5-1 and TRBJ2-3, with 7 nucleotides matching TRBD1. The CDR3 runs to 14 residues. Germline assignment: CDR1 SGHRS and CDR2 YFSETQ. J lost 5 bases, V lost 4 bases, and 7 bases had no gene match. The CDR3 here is CASSERTGVDTQYF. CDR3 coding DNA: TGCGCCAGCAGCGAACGGACAGGAGTAGATACGCAGTATTTT. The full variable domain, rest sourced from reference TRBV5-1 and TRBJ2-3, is KAGVTQTPRYLIKTRGQQVTLSCSPISGHRSVSWYQQTPGQGLQFLFEYFSETQRNKGNFPGRFSGRQFSNSRSEMNVSTLELGDSALYLCASSERTGVDTQYFGPGTRLTVL.

The CDR3 DNA is TGTGCCAGCAGCACCCGACAGCCAGCGTTGAACATTCAGTACTTC. Protein product: CASSTRQPALNIQYF. The chain has TRBV7-2 and TRBJ2-4; weak D call: TRBD1 (5 bases). Trimming took 5 bases from V and 7 from J, leaving 18 bases between them. The CDR3 extends over 15 amino acids. Looked up from germline, CDR1 is SGHTA and CDR2 is FQGNSA.